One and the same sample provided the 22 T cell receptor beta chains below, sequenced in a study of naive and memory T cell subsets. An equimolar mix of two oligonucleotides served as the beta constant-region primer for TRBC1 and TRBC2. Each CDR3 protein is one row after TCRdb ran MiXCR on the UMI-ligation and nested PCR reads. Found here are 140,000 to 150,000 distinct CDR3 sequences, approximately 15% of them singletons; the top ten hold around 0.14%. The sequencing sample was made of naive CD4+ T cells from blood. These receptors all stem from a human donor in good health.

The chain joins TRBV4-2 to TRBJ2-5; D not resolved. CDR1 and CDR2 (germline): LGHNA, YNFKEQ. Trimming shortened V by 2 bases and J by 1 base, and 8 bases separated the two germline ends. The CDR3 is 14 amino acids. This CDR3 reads CASSQQVVQETQYF. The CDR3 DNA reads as TGTGCCAGCAGCCAACAAGTAGTCCAAGAGACCCAGTACTTC.

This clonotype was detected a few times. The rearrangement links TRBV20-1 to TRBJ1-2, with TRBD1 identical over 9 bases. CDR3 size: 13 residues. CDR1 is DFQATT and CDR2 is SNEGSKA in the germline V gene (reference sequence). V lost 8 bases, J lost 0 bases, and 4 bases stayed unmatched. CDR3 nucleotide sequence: TGCAGTCCAAGACAGGGGGCTAACTATGGCTACACCTTC. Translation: CSPRQGANYGYTF.

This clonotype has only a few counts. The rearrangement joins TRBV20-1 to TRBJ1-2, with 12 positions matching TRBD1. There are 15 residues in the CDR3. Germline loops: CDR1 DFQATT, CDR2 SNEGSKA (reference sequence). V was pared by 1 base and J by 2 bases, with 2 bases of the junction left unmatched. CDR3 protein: CSARGGTGGNYGYTF. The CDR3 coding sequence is TGCAGTGCTAGAGGCGGGACAGGGGGCAACTATGGCTACACCTTC.

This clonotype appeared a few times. The CDR3 loop reads CASSEPGQGAPSSYNEQFF. The CDR3 nucleotides read TGCGCCAGCAGTGAGCCGGGACAGGGGGCCCCCAGCTCCTACAATGAGCAGTTCTTC. The V gene is TRBV10-1, the J gene TRBJ2-1; 12 bases align to TRBD1. Germline V gene sequence: CDR1 WNHNN, CDR2 SYGVQD (reference sequence). V shed 2 bases, J shed 0 bases, and the junction held 8 bases outside the gene matches. The CDR3 contains 19 residues.

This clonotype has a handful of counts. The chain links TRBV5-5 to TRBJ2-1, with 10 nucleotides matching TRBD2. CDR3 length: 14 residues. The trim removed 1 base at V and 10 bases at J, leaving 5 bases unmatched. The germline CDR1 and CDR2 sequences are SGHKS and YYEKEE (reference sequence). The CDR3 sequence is CASSLSSGSYEQFF. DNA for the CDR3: TGTGCCAGCAGCTTGTCTAGCGGGAGCTACGAGCAGTTCTTC.

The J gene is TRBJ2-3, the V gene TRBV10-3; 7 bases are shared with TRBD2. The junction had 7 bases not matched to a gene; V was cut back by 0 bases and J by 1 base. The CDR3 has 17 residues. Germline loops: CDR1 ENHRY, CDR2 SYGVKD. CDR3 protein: CAISESRASGRTDTQYF. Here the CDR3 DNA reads TGTGCCATCAGTGAGTCACGCGCTAGCGGTCGCACAGATACGCAGTATTTT.

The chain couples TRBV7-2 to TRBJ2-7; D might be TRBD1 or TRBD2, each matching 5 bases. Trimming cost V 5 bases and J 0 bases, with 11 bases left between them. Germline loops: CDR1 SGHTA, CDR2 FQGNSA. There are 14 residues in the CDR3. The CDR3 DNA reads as TGTGCCAGCAGCGATAGCGACAGCTCCTACGAGCAGTACTTC. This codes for CASSDSDSSYEQYF.

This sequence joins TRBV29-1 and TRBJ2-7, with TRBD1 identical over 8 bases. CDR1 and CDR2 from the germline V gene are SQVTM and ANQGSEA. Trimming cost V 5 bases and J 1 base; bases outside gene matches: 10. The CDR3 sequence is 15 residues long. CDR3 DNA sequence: TGCAGCGTTTCCACGACAGGGGCGAATTCCTACGAGCAGTACTTC. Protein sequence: CSVSTTGANSYEQYF.

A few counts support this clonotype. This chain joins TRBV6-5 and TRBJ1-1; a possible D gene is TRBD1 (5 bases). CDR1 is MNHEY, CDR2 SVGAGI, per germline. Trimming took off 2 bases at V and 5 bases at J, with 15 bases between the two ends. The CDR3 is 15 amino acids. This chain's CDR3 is CASSYEGVVGTEAFF. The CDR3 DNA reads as TGTGCCAGCAGTTACGAAGGGGTTGTCGGGACTGAAGCTTTCTTT.

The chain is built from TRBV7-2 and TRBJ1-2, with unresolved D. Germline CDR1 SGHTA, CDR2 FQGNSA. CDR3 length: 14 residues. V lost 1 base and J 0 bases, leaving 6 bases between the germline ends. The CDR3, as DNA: TGTGCCAGCAGCTTAGATCCAACTAACTATGGCTACACCTTC. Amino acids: CASSLDPTNYGYTF.

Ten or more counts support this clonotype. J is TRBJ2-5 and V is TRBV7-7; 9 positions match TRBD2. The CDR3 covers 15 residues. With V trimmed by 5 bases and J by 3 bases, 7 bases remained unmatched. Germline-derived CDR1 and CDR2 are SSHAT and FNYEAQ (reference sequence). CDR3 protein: CASSAMTSGKETQYF. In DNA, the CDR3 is TGTGCCAGCAGCGCAATGACTAGCGGCAAAGAGACCCAGTACTTC.

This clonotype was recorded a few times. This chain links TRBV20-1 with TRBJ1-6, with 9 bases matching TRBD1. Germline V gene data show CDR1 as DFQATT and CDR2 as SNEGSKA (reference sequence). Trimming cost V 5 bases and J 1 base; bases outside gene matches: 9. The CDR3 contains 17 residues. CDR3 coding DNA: TGCAGTGCTCCGACAGGGGGATTGGCGTCCTATAATTCACCCCTCCACTTT. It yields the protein CSAPTGGLASYNSPLHF.

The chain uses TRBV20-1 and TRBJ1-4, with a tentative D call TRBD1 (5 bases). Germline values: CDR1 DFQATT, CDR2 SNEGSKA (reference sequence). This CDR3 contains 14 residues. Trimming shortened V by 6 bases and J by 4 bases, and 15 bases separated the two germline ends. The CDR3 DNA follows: TGCAGTGCGAAGAGGGGAGTGGTTAATGAAAAACTGTTTTTT. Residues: CSAKRGVVNEKLFF.

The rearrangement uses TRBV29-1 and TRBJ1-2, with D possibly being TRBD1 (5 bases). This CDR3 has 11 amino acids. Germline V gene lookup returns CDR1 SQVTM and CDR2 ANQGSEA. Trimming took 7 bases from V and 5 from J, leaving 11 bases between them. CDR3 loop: CSAGAGYGYTF. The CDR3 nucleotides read TGCAGCGCTGGGGCGGGGTATGGCTACACCTTC.

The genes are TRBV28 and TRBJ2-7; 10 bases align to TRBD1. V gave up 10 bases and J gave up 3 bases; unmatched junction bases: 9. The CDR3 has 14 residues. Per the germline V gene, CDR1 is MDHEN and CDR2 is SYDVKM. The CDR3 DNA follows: TGTGCCACTCTCCGGCGGGACAGGGGCTACGAGCAGTACTTC. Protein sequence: CATLRRDRGYEQYF.

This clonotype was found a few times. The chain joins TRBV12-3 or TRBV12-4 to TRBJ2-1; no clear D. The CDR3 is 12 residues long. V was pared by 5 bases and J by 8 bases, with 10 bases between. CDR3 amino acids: CASSRVVHEQFF. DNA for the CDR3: TGTGCCAGCAGTCGGGTGGTCCATGAGCAGTTCTTC.

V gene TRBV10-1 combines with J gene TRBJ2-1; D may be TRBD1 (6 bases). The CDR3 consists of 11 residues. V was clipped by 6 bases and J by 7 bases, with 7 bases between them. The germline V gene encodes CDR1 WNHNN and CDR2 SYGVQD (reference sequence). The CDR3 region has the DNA TGCGCCAGCAGGAGGGGGAATGAGCAGTTCTTC. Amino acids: CASRRGNEQFF.

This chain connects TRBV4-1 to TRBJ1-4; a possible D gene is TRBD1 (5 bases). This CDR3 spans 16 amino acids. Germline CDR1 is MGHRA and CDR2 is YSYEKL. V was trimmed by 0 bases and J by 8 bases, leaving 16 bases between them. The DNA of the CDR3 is TGCGCCAGCAGCCAAGATAAAAGGGGCGAGGGGGAAAAACTGTTTTTT. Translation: CASSQDKRGEGEKLFF.

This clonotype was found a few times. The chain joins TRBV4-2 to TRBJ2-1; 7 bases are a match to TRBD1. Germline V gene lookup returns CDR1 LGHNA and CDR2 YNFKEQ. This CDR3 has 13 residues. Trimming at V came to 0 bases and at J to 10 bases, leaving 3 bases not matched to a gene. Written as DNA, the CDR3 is TGTGCCAGCAGCCAAGATCAGGACAGGGAGCAGTTCTTC. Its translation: CASSQDQDREQFF.

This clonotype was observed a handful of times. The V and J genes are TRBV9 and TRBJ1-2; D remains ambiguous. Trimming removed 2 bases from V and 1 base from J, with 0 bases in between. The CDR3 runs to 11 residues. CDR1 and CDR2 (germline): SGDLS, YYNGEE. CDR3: CASSVNYGYTF. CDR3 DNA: TGTGCCAGCAGCGTTAACTATGGCTACACCTTC.

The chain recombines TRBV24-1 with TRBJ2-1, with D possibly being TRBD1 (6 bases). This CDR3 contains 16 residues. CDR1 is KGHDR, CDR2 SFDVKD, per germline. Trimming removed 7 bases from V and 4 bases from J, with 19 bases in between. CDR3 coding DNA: TGTGCCACCAGAAGGGGGTTGTTCGACCTATACAATGAGCAGTTCTTC. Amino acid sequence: CATRRGLFDLYNEQFF.

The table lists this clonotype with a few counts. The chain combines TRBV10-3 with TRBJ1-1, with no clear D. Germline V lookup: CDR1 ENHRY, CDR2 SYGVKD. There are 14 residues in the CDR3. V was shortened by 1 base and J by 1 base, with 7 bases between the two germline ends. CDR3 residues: CAISEFGGNTEAFF. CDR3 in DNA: TGTGCCATCAGTGAGTTTGGAGGGAACACTGAAGCTTTCTTT.